The rows below give T cell receptor beta chains drawn from one sample of a study of shared clonotypes between healthy human individuals. Measured with immunoSEQ multiplex PCR; TCRdb has only the in-frame clones, and not every one. The sample has millions of clones; 90% to 95% are singletons. Sample: naive CD4+ T cells sorted from blood. The receptor source for this set is a man aged 18 to 29 in good health. The CDR3 runs from the conserved cysteine through the conserved F or W. Fields, in order: D gene, J gene, clone size, V gene, CDR3 DNA, CDR3 protein. The D gene is left open where the match is weak. The size of a clone is reported for some rows only, either as once, few or many, or as a class for expanded clones.

d_gene: TRBD1; j_gene: TRBJ2-5; abundance: -; v_gene: TRBV11-2; CDR3nt: TGTGCCAGCAGCTTGGGACAGGGGACTTCCTTAGAGACCCAGTACTTC; CDR3aa: CASSLGQGTSLETQYF
d_gene: -; j_gene: TRBJ1-2; abundance: -; v_gene: TRBV30; CDR3nt: TGTGCCTGGAGTCCTCCGGCGGGGAAAACTAACTATGGCTACACCTTC; CDR3aa: CAWSPPAGKTNYGYTF
d_gene: TRBD2; j_gene: TRBJ2-1; abundance: -; v_gene: TRBV7-9; CDR3nt: TGTGCCAGCAGCTTAGAGCTAGCGGGTAACTCCTACAATGAGCAGTTCTTC; CDR3aa: CASSLELAGNSYNEQFF
d_gene: -; j_gene: TRBJ1-2; abundance: -; v_gene: TRBV6-1; CDR3nt: TGTGCCAGCAGTGAAGAGTGGGGGCTAGTTGGCTATGGCTACACCTTC; CDR3aa: CASSEEWGLVGYGYTF
d_gene: -; j_gene: TRBJ2-1; abundance: -; v_gene: TRBV11-3; CDR3nt: TGTGCCAGCAGCGGGAGCGGTCCACTTGGTGAGCAGTTCTTC; CDR3aa: CASSGSGPLGEQFF
d_gene: TRBD1; j_gene: TRBJ1-2; abundance: -; v_gene: TRBV6-1; CDR3nt: TGTGCCAGCAAGGAGGGGGCGGATGGCTACACCTTC; CDR3aa: CASKEGADGYTF
d_gene: TRBD2; j_gene: TRBJ2-1; abundance: -; v_gene: TRBV9; CDR3nt: TGTGCCAGCAGCGTAGATAGTGGACTAGCGGGGGGAGGCCGGTTCTTC; CDR3aa: CASSVDSGLAGGGRFF
d_gene: TRBD2; j_gene: TRBJ2-7; abundance: -; v_gene: TRBV27; CDR3nt: TGTGCCAGCACCCAAGGGCTAGCGGGCTCCTACGAGCAGTACTTC; CDR3aa: CASTQGLAGSYEQYF
d_gene: -; j_gene: TRBJ1-2; abundance: -; v_gene: TRBV30; CDR3nt: TGTGCCTGGAGTACGGGGGCGGTGAATGGCTACACCTTC; CDR3aa: CAWSTGAVNGYTF
d_gene: TRBD1; j_gene: TRBJ1-1; abundance: -; v_gene: TRBV18; CDR3nt: TGTGCCAGCTCACCCCGAGGACAGGGATATACTGAAGCTTTCTTT; CDR3aa: CASSPRGQGYTEAFF
d_gene: TRBD1; j_gene: TRBJ1-1; abundance: -; v_gene: TRBV7-9; CDR3nt: TGTGCCAGCAGCATTGGACAGGGGGTGAAGGACACTGAAGCTTTCTTT; CDR3aa: CASSIGQGVKDTEAFF
d_gene: -; j_gene: TRBJ2-7; abundance: once; v_gene: TRBV9; CDR3nt: TGTGCCAGCAGCCGGAGGGGGACGTCCTACGAGCAGTACTTC; CDR3aa: CASSRRGTSYEQYF
d_gene: TRBD2; j_gene: TRBJ2-2; abundance: -; v_gene: TRBV5-4; CDR3nt: TGTGCCAGCAGCTTGAGTGGCGGGAGCTACACCGGGGAGCTGTTTTTT; CDR3aa: CASSLSGGSYTGELFF
d_gene: -; j_gene: TRBJ2-3; abundance: -; v_gene: TRBV2; CDR3nt: TGTGCCAGTCTAGACAGGCCCACAGATACGCAGTATTTT; CDR3aa: CASLDRPTDTQYF
d_gene: -; j_gene: TRBJ2-3; abundance: -; v_gene: TRBV5-4; CDR3nt: TGTGCCAGCAGCCCTAGGGGGGGCACAGATACGCAGTATTTT; CDR3aa: CASSPRGGTDTQYF
d_gene: -; j_gene: TRBJ1-6; abundance: -; v_gene: TRBV2; CDR3nt: TGTGCCAGCAGCAAGGCGTTAAGCTCACCCCTCCACTTT; CDR3aa: CASSKALSSPLHF
d_gene: TRBD2; j_gene: TRBJ2-5; abundance: -; v_gene: TRBV6-5; CDR3nt: TGTGCCAGCAGCGGGGGGAACCACCAAGAGACCCAGTACTTC; CDR3aa: CASSGGNHQETQYF
d_gene: -; j_gene: TRBJ1-2; abundance: -; v_gene: TRBV19; CDR3nt: TGTGCCAGTAATTCGGGGGCAGTTACCAACTATGGCTACACCTTC; CDR3aa: CASNSGAVTNYGYTF
d_gene: -; j_gene: TRBJ2-6; abundance: -; v_gene: TRBV30; CDR3nt: TGTGCCTGGGATACAGGGACTGGGGCCAACGTCCTGACTTTC; CDR3aa: CAWDTGTGANVLTF
d_gene: -; j_gene: TRBJ2-3; abundance: -; v_gene: TRBV29-1; CDR3nt: TGCAGCGGCAGTCGGACAGATACGCAGTATTTT; CDR3aa: CSGSRTDTQYF
d_gene: TRBD1; j_gene: TRBJ1-1; abundance: -; v_gene: TRBV10-3; CDR3nt: TGTGCCATCAGTAGGGGACAGCAGAACACTGAAGCTTTCTTT; CDR3aa: CAISRGQQNTEAFF
d_gene: TRBD2; j_gene: TRBJ2-1; abundance: -; v_gene: TRBV10-1; CDR3nt: TGCGCCAGCAGTGACGGGCTAGCGGGAGATTTTGAGCAGTTCTTC; CDR3aa: CASSDGLAGDFEQFF
d_gene: -; j_gene: TRBJ1-5; abundance: -; v_gene: TRBV2; CDR3nt: TGTGCCAGCACCGTAAGGGGGGGGTTGGGCAATCAGCCCCAGCATTTT; CDR3aa: CASTVRGGLGNQPQHF
d_gene: -; j_gene: TRBJ2-6; abundance: -; v_gene: TRBV4-3; CDR3nt: TGCGCCAGCAGCCGGGGGGCCTCGCCTGGGGCCAACGTCCTGACTTTC; CDR3aa: CASSRGASPGANVLTF
d_gene: -; j_gene: TRBJ2-1; abundance: -; v_gene: TRBV18; CDR3nt: TGTGCCAGCTCACCGGGGACTGAATTGGGTGAGCAGTTCTTC; CDR3aa: CASSPGTELGEQFF
d_gene: -; j_gene: TRBJ2-7; abundance: -; v_gene: TRBV18; CDR3nt: TGTGCCAGCTCACCACGGGTGGTACGGGAGACCTACGAGCAGTACTTC; CDR3aa: CASSPRVVRETYEQYF
d_gene: -; j_gene: TRBJ2-7; abundance: -; v_gene: TRBV7-2; CDR3nt: TGTGCCAGCAGCTACCCAGGGGAGACCTACGAGCAGTACTTC; CDR3aa: CASSYPGETYEQYF